The clone carrying this T cell receptor beta chain has just a few counts. These data originate in a study of OX40 agonist ivuxolimab in advanced cancers. The CDR3 sequence is 13 residues long. Trimming took off 6 bases at V and 2 bases at J, with 9 bases between the two ends. CDR1 is SNHLY, CDR2 FYNNEI, per germline. The assay was immunoSEQ multiplex PCR, and TCRdb's table has in-frame clones only and misses some. The sample consists of tens of thousands of clones, about 87% of them appearing once. The receptor was isolated from an adult with an advanced solid tumor such as melanoma, head and neck, liver or kidney cancer. Material: CD4+ or CD8+ T cells sorted from blood, obtained in a trial of the OX40 agonist ivuxolimab. The V and J genes are TRBV2 and TRBJ2-3, with D unclear. In nucleotides, the CDR3 is TGTGCCAGCAGAGACACAACCACAGATACGCAGTATTTT. Its translation: CASRDTTTDTQYF. The full variable domain, rest sourced from reference TRBV2 and TRBJ2-3, is EPEVTQTPSHQVTQMGQEVILRCVPISNHLYFYWYRQILGQKVEFLVSFYNNEISEKSEIFDDQFSVERPDGSNFTLKIRSTKLEDSAMYFCASRDTTTDTQYFGPGTRLTVL.